These T cell receptor beta chains were read from a single sample in a study of response to subunit inactivated influenza vaccine. TCRdb called the RT-PCR reads again in MiXCR, with one record for every CDR3 protein. The sample contains more than 600,000 distinct CDR3 sequences, under 20% of which appear only once. Specimen: PBMCs from blood, collected roughly 5 days after vaccination. These receptor sequences come from a man between 50 and 59 years old who received an inactivated influenza vaccine. Both conserved end residues are part of each CDR3. The D gene is left open where the match is weak. Clone size is given for some rows only: seen once, a few or many times, or a class if the clone is expanded.

J gene	clone size	V gene	D gene	CDR3 protein	CDR3 DNA
TRBJ2-2	.	TRBV5-1	.	CASSSSGAFGTGELFF	TGCGCCAGCAGCTCCTCCGGGGCGTTCGGCACCGGGGAGCTGTTTTTT
TRBJ2-7	.	TRBV6-2/TRBV6-3	TRBD1	CASSYGTLRGRSSYEQYF	TGTGCCAGCAGTTACGGGACGTTGAGGGGGCGTAGCTCCTACGAGCAGTACTTC
TRBJ1-2	few	TRBV20-1	.	CSAPNYGYTF	TGCAGTGCCCCTAACTATGGCTACACCTTC
TRBJ2-7	.	TRBV9	.	CASSVEDSSYEQYF	TGTGCCAGCAGCGTAGAGGACAGCTCCTACGAGCAGTACTTC
TRBJ1-1	many	TRBV11-1	.	CASSPYRETEAFF	TGTGCCAGCAGCCCATACAGGGAGACTGAAGCTTTCTTT
TRBJ2-5	few	TRBV6-2/TRBV6-3	TRBD1	CASSYGRGQPGALQETQYF	TGTGCCAGCAGTTACGGTAGGGGGCAGCCCGGCGCCCTTCAAGAGACCCAGTACTTC
TRBJ1-1	.	TRBV25-1	TRBD1	CASRGDSSYTEAFF	TGTGCCAGCAGGGGGGACAGTTCCTACACTGAAGCTTTCTTT
TRBJ2-2	.	TRBV30	.	CAWGRTRGTGELFF	TGTGCCTGGGGAAGGACGAGGGGCACCGGGGAGCTGTTTTTT
TRBJ1-5	.	TRBV5-6	TRBD1	CASSLRTGIGPQHF	TGTGCCAGCAGCTTGAGGACAGGGATTGGGCCCCAGCATTTT
TRBJ2-5	few	TRBV12-3/TRBV12-4	.	CASSGQGQRETQYF	TGTGCCAGCAGTGGCCAGGGGCAACGAGAGACCCAGTACTTC